Each of the 32 T cell receptor beta chains below was sequenced from the same sample in a study of blood T cell repertoires in COVID-19. The repertoire was sequenced with immunoSEQ multiplex PCR; TCRdb's copy has only in-frame clones and lacks some. The table has tens of thousands of clones, over 80% seen once; the top ten hold approximately 8%. The specimen was peripheral blood. The receptors originated from a man aged 45-65 years with active COVID-19.

This clone was seen only a few times. V is TRBV6-6 and J is TRBJ1-2; D is unresolved. The CDR3 length is 15 residues. V was clipped by 5 bases and J by 8 bases, with 21 bases between them. Germline V gene data show CDR1 as MNHNY and CDR2 as SVGAGI (reference sequence). The CDR3 loop reads CASSRPHDTHGGYTF. For the CDR3, the DNA is TGTGCCAGCAGTCGCCCTCATGACACTCATGGAGGCTACACCTTC.

This rearrangement joins TRBV5-1 to TRBJ1-6, with TRBD1 matching 8 bases. From germline, CDR1 is SGHRS and CDR2 YFSETQ. Trimming at V came to 4 bases and at J to 5 bases, leaving 5 bases not matched to a gene. The length of the CDR3 is 15 residues. The CDR3 DNA reads as TGCGCCAGCAGCCCTGGGGACAGGAATAATTCACCCCTCCACTTT. Its protein is CASSPGDRNNSPLHF.

J is TRBJ2-4 and V is TRBV5-8, with D possibly being TRBD2 (5 bases). The CDR3 length is 14 residues. Germline CDR1 reads SGHTS; CDR2 reads YDEGEE. V gave up 4 bases and J gave up 1 base, with 9 bases separating them. CDR3 DNA sequence: TGTGCCAGCAGCCTCCGAGGGGCCAAAAACATTCAGTACTTC. Protein sequence: CASSLRGAKNIQYF.

V usage is TRBV18 and J usage is TRBJ2-1; 8 positions agree with TRBD2. V shed 3 bases and J 4 bases; nucleotides not matched to a gene: 11. This CDR3 is built from 17 residues. CDR1 KGHSH and CDR2 LQKENI come from the germline V gene. The CDR3 DNA follows: TGTGCCAGCTCACCGAGCGGGAGTACTAGGGTTTACAATGAGCAGTTCTTC. It specifies CASSPSGSTRVYNEQFF.

This chain joins TRBV5-8 and TRBJ1-1; 9 positions match TRBD1. This CDR3 has 15 residues. Germline trimming cut 6 bases from V and 1 base from J; bases unmatched to any gene: 7. Germline V gives CDR1 SGHTS, CDR2 YDEGEE. The CDR3 region has the DNA TGTGCCAGCAACCGGGACAGGGTAGCGAACACTGAAGCTTTCTTT. Encoded protein: CASNRDRVANTEAFF.

The rearrangement uses TRBV6-2 or TRBV6-3 and TRBJ1-2; 8 nucleotides agree with TRBD1. Trimming took 2 bases from V and 2 from J; bases not matched to a gene: 10. From germline, CDR1 is MNHEY and CDR2 SVGEGT. CDR3 length equals 17 residues. The CDR3 sequence is CASSYPGQALTNYGYTF. The DNA of the CDR3 is TGTGCCAGCAGTTACCCGGGACAGGCATTAACGAACTATGGCTACACCTTC.

The chain joins TRBV2 to TRBJ2-6; 9 bases are a match to TRBD1. The CDR3 is 18 amino acids. V was pared by 0 bases and J by 0 bases, with 3 bases of the junction left unmatched. In germline, CDR1 is SNHLY, CDR2 FYNNEI. The CDR3 DNA sequence: TGTGCCAGCAGTGAAGCAGCGACAGGGGGCTCTGGGGCCAACGTCCTGACTTTC. Protein product: CASSEAATGGSGANVLTF.

The V call is TRBV10-3, the J call TRBJ1-4; D is unclear. Germline V gene data show CDR1 as ENHRY and CDR2 as SYGVKD. The CDR3 length is 14 residues. Trimming pared 4 bases from V and 6 bases from J, leaving 12 bases between. The DNA for the CDR3 is TGTGCCATCAGTGCGCGGGAGGGCCATGAAAAACTGTTTTTT. Amino acid sequence: CAISAREGHEKLFF.

The chain recombines TRBV19 with TRBJ1-4, with 11 nucleotides matching TRBD1. This CDR3 contains 16 residues. Germline V lookup: CDR1 LNHDA, CDR2 SQIVND (reference sequence). V was clipped by 6 bases and J by 6 bases; unmatched bases: 9. CDR3: CASRTGQGAPDEKLFF. In DNA form, the CDR3 reads TGTGCCAGTAGGACCGGACAGGGGGCGCCGGATGAAAAACTGTTTTTT.

The chain uses TRBV23-1 and TRBJ1-5; D ambiguous. TRBV23-1 is noted as an ORF with a role that remains uncertain. Trimming took off 3 bases at V and 0 bases at J, with 12 bases between the two ends. This CDR3 is 16 amino acids long. CDR3 DNA: TGCGCCAGCAGTCAGATTTCCTACCTTAGCAATCAGCCCCAGCATTTT. Its protein product is CASSQISYLSNQPQHF.

This clone was observed a single time. V is TRBV11-2 and J is TRBJ2-7, with 7 bases that match TRBD2. Germline V lookup: CDR1 SGHAT, CDR2 FQNNGV. Germline trimming cut 1 base from V and 7 bases from J; bases unmatched to any gene: 7. The length of the CDR3 is 14 residues. The CDR3 region has the DNA TGTGCCAGCAGCTTAGGGACTAGGGCCTTTGAGCAGTACTTC. Translating it yields CASSLGTRAFEQYF. The whole variable domain, filled in from reference TRBV11-2 and TRBJ2-7, reads EAGVAQSPRYKIIEKRQSVAFWCNPISGHATLYWYQQILGQGPKLLIQFQNNGVVDDSQLPKDRFSAERLKGVDSTLKIQPAKLEDSAVYLCASSLGTRAFEQYFGPGTRLTVT.

The V call is TRBV6-5, the J call TRBJ2-3; possible D gene TRBD1, 6 bases. Trimming removed 11 bases at V and 6 bases at J, with 15 bases between. The CDR3 is 12 residues long. CDR1 and CDR2 (germline): MNHEY, SVGAGI. The CDR3 spells CALAGDTDTQYF. In DNA, the CDR3 is TGTGCCCTGGCAGGGGATACGGATACGCAGTATTTT.

The V gene is TRBV19, the J gene TRBJ1-1, with 9 bases identical to TRBD1. This CDR3 has 15 residues. Trimming removed 5 bases from V and 3 bases from J; junction bases left unmatched: 7. CDR1 is LNHDA, CDR2 SQIVND, per germline (reference sequence). CDR3 nucleotide sequence: TGTGCCAGTAGTTCCCGGGGACAGGGCGACACTGAAGCTTTCTTT. Translating it yields CASSSRGQGDTEAFF.

This chain uses TRBV18 with TRBJ2-7; 12 bases line up with TRBD2. CDR1 and CDR2 from the germline V gene are KGHSH and LQKENI. The ends lost 6 bases at V and 3 bases at J; junction bases unmatched: 9. The CDR3 runs 16 residues. Written as DNA, the CDR3 is TGTGCCAGCTCCCTGAAAGGACTAGCGGGATTCTACGAGCAGTACTTC. Its protein is CASSLKGLAGFYEQYF.

The V gene is TRBV19, the J gene TRBJ2-3; possible D gene TRBD2, 7 bases. This CDR3 region has 14 residues. V was shortened by 5 bases and J by 6 bases, with 15 bases between the two germline ends. In germline, CDR1 is LNHDA, CDR2 SQIVND (reference sequence). The CDR3 DNA reads as TGTGCCAGTAGTTCGGTCGGGGGGCAGGATACGCAGTATTTT. Translating gives CASSSVGGQDTQYF. Full variable domain (rest looked up from reference TRBV19 and TRBJ2-3): DGGITQSPKYLFRKEGQNVTLSCEQNLNHDAMYWYRQDPGQGLRLIYYSQIVNDFQKGDIAEGYSVSREKKESFPLTVTSAQKNPTAFYLCASSSVGGQDTQYFGPGTRLTVL.

The rearrangement joins TRBV12-3 or TRBV12-4 to TRBJ2-5; 10 bases align to TRBD2. This CDR3 region has 13 residues. V was pared by 5 bases and J by 4 bases, with 1 base of the junction left unmatched. The CDR3 DNA is TGTGCCAGCAGTCGGACTAGCGGAGAGACCCAGTACTTC. Its translation: CASSRTSGETQYF.

The rearrangement joins TRBV2 to TRBJ1-4; D perhaps matches TRBD1 (5 bases). CDR3 length: 14 amino acids. The ends were cut back, 8 bases at V and 5 bases at J, with 15 bases in the middle. Germline CDR1 reads SNHLY; CDR2 reads FYNNEI. The CDR3 protein is CASSVGGNNEKLFF. The DNA for the CDR3 is TGTGCCAGCTCGGTCGGGGGTAACAATGAAAAACTGTTTTTT.

The chain joins TRBV3-1 (or the pseudogene TRBV3-2) to TRBJ1-2; 10 bases align to TRBD1. Germline V gene lookup returns CDR1 LGHDT and CDR2 YNNKEL (reference sequence). V lost 0 bases and J lost 8; bases outside the gene matches: 9. This CDR3 is built from 16 residues. DNA for the CDR3: TGTGCCAGCAGCCAAGATAGGCGGGACAGGGGTTGGGGCTACACCTTC. This encodes CASSQDRRDRGWGYTF.

The chain uses TRBV27 and TRBJ1-1; possible D gene TRBD1, 6 bases. The CDR3 has 13 amino acids. The germline gives CDR1 MNHEY, CDR2 SMNVEV (reference sequence). The V gene lost 2 bases and the J gene lost 6 bases, with 10 bases spanning the gap. CDR3 DNA: TGTGCCAGCAGTTTAAGGGACACGTCTGAAGCTTTCTTT. Translating it yields CASSLRDTSEAFF.

The CDR3 is CASSFLWGRGHEQYF. CDR3 sequence (DNA): TGTGCCAGCAGCTTCCTTTGGGGGAGGGGCCACGAGCAGTACTTC. The chain couples TRBV7-9 to TRBJ2-7, with 7 bases identical to TRBD2. The CDR3 covers 15 residues. The germline CDR1 and CDR2 sequences are SEHNR and FQNEAQ (reference sequence). J was trimmed by 5 bases and V by 3 bases; bases with no gene match: 10.

V gene TRBV6-4 combines with J gene TRBJ1-6, with D possibly matching TRBD1 (5 bases). Trimming shortened V by 3 bases and J by 6 bases, and 12 bases separated the two germline ends. This CDR3 region has 15 residues. The germline CDR1 and CDR2 sequences are MRHNA and SNTAGT. CDR3 protein: CASSELGRGNSPLHF. The CDR3 nucleotides are TGTGCCAGCAGTGAGCTGGGGCGCGGTAATTCACCCCTCCACTTT.

V and J are TRBV9 and TRBJ2-2, with D possibly being TRBD2 (5 bases). V shed 3 bases and J shed 7 bases, with 7 bases lying between them. The germline gives CDR1 SGDLS, CDR2 YYNGEE. There are 12 residues in the CDR3. The CDR3 DNA reads TGTGCCAGCAGCGACGGGGTCGGGGAGCTGTTTTTT. It codes for CASSDGVGELFF. Complete variable domain (other parts from reference TRBV9 and TRBJ2-2): DSGVTQTPKHLITATGQRVTLRCSPRSGDLSVYWYQQSLDQGLQFLIQYYNGEERAKGNILERFSAQQFPDLHSELNLSSLELGDSALYFCASSDGVGELFFGEGSRLTVL.

V gene TRBV5-5 combines with J gene TRBJ2-7; maybe TRBD1 (5 bases). The CDR3 contains 13 residues. Between the trimmed V and J ends, which lost 0 bases and 3 bases, there was a span of 7 bases. The germline V gene has CDR1 SGHKS and CDR2 YYEKEE (reference sequence). CDR3 sequence: CASSLGQLYEQYF. The CDR3 DNA follows: TGTGCCAGCAGCTTGGGACAGCTCTACGAGCAGTACTTC.

The chain has TRBV7-2 and TRBJ2-3; 8 bases agree with TRBD1. With V trimmed by 1 base and J by 3 bases, 6 bases remained unmatched. The germline CDR1 and CDR2 sequences are SGHTA and FQGNSA. The CDR3 totals 16 residues. In DNA form, the CDR3 reads TGTGCCAGCAGCTTAGGAGCAGGGGGCAGAACAGATACGCAGTATTTT. Its protein is CASSLGAGGRTDTQYF.

This chain joins TRBV6-4 and TRBJ1-1; 7 nucleotides align to TRBD1. V gave up 5 bases and J gave up 1 base; unmatched junction bases: 1. Germline V gene data show CDR1 as MRHNA and CDR2 as SNTAGT. This CDR3 contains 13 residues. The CDR3 protein is CASSRTGNTEAFF. As DNA, the CDR3 is TGTGCCAGCAGTAGGACAGGGAACACTGAAGCTTTCTTT.

V is TRBV5-1 and J is TRBJ2-2, with 7 bases identical to TRBD1. This CDR3 comprises 17 residues. The V and J ends lost 4 bases and 2 bases, in that order; junction bases with no gene match: 11. Germline V gene sequence: CDR1 SGHRS, CDR2 YFSETQ. CDR3 protein: CASSQKRTGGNTGELFF. The CDR3 region has the DNA TGCGCCAGCAGCCAGAAACGGACAGGAGGAAACACCGGGGAGCTGTTTTTT.

The chain uses TRBV28 and TRBJ2-3; D is possibly TRBD2 (5 bases). This CDR3 has 15 amino acids. V gave up 4 bases and J gave up 1 base, with 12 bases separating them. Germline V lookup: CDR1 MDHEN, CDR2 SYDVKM. In DNA, the CDR3 is TGTGCCAGCAGTTGGACTGCACTAGGCACAGATACGCAGTATTTT. Residues: CASSWTALGTDTQYF.

The chain links TRBV10-2 to TRBJ1-1; 7 nucleotides match TRBD1. Germline lookup yields CDR1 WSHSY and CDR2 SAAADI. CDR3 size: 13 residues. The V gene end was trimmed by 6 bases and the J gene end by 4 bases; junction bases not matched to a gene: 5. CDR3 loop: CASRTGLGTEAFF. As DNA, the CDR3 is TGCGCCAGCAGGACAGGGTTAGGCACTGAAGCTTTCTTT.

This clone has only a few counts. This chain joins TRBV5-6 and TRBJ1-6; D is possibly TRBD1 (6 bases). The ends were cut back, 6 bases at V and 11 bases at J, with 18 bases in the middle. CDR3 length: 14 amino acids. The germline V gene encodes CDR1 SGHDT and CDR2 YYEEEE. The DNA for the CDR3 is TGTGCCAGCACCCGGAGAACAGGGATACCACCCCTCCACTTT. Its protein product is CASTRRTGIPPLHF.

The V call is TRBV6-5, the J call TRBJ1-2, with unresolved D. Trimming removed 6 bases from V and 3 bases from J, with 11 bases in between. CDR3 size: 13 residues. Per the germline V gene, CDR1 is MNHEY and CDR2 is SVGAGI. The CDR3 coding sequence is TGTGCCAGCAGGTGGAGGTTTGACTATGGCTACACCTTC. It codes for CASRWRFDYGYTF.

The chain recombines TRBV5-6 with TRBJ2-7; 8 bases fit TRBD1. Trimming removed 1 base from V and 4 bases from J; junction bases left unmatched: 19. Germline V lookup: CDR1 SGHDT, CDR2 YYEEEE. The CDR3 totals 19 residues. For the CDR3, the DNA is TGTGCCAGCAGCTTGCTTGGGTTGCAGGGGGCGTCGGACAATTACGAGCAGTACTTC. It encodes CASSLLGLQGASDNYEQYF.

The chain employs TRBV24-1 and TRBJ1-4, with 7 nucleotides matching TRBD1. Germline CDR1 KGHDR, CDR2 SFDVKD. J gave up 7 bases and V 11 bases, and 6 bases lay outside the gene matches. The CDR3 is 12 amino acids. The CDR3 is CAIDRVGEKLFF. CDR3 DNA sequence: TGTGCCATAGACAGGGTAGGTGAAAAACTGTTTTTT.